The TCR beta chain described here comes from a study of blood T cells in healthy people across ages. Notes on the study in general: Age brought a roughly linear fall in TCR beta diversity measured per million T cells. Estimated diversity across one million T cells was deemed an underestimate. The CMV status of each donor remained undetermined, and this could have confounded shifts in expanded clonotypes.

The V end was cut by 0 bases, the J end by 11 bases, with 19 bases between. Germline loops: CDR1 MGHRA, CDR2 YSYEKL. This CDR3 is built from 15 residues. To note about this clonotype: What it binds is not known.

Per sample, extraction of total RNA gave at least 6 micrograms in every case. A second roughly 6 to 11 cycle PCR used barcoded and J-beta primers. From the 5' RACE reads, TCRdb called clonotypes with MiXCR, one entry per CDR3 protein. This table holds 730,000 or so distinct CDR3 sequences, 40% to 50% found once. The origin of this receptor is an older man in good health. What was sequenced was blood. J is TRBJ2-5 and V is TRBV4-1; D not resolved. DNA for the CDR3: TGCGCCAGCAGCCAAGAAAGGGTCAGAAACAATGAGCAGTACTTC. It encodes CASSQERVRNNEQYF.